This T cell receptor beta chain derives from a study of control samples from healthy donors and cancer patients. Trimming cost V 3 bases and J 5 bases, with 11 bases left between them. The CDR3 spans 15 residues. CDR1 and CDR2 (germline): SGHTA, FQGTGA. TCRdb keeps only in-frame clones here, not all; method: immunoSEQ multiplex PCR. The table has 150,000 to 200,000 clones, 85% to 95% seen once. Sequencing input: blood. This receptor was taken from a young man in good health. V and J are TRBV7-3 and TRBJ1-6; D gene uncertain. DNA for the CDR3: TGTGCCAGCAGCTTTTTGAGATTCGATAATTCACCCCTCCACTTT. This encodes CASSFLRFDNSPLHF.